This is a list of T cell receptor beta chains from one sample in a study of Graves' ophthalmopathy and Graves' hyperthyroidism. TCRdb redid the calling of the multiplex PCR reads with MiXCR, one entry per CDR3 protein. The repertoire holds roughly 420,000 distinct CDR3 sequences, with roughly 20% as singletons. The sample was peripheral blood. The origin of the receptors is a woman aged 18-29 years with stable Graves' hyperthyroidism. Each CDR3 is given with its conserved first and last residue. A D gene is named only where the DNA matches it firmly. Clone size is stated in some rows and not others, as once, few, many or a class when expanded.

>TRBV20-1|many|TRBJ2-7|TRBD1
TGCAGTGCTAGAGATCTGACAGGGTCTAGATACGAGCAGTACTTC
CSARDLTGSRYEQYF
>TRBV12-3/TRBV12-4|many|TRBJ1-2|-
TGTGCCAGCAGCGATCTGGGGGGCTACACCTTC
CASSDLGGYTF
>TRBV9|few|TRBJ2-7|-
TGTGCCAGCAGCGCGGGCCCAAGCGGCTACGAGCAGTACTTC
CASSAGPSGYEQYF
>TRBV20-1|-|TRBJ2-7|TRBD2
TGCAGTGCTAGAGGCAGGGCGGGAGCATTATACGAGCAGTACTTC
CSARGRAGALYEQYF
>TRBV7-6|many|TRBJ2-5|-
TGTGCCAGCAGCCCTTTTAAGCTGGAGACCCAGTACTTC
CASSPFKLETQYF
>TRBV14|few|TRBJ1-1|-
TGTGCCAGCAGCCTACTACAGAACACTGAAGCTTTCTTT
CASSLLQNTEAFF
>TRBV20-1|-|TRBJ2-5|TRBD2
TGCAGTGCTACTAGCGGGGTCCAAGAGACCCAGTACTTC
CSATSGVQETQYF
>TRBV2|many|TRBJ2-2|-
TGTGCCAGCAGTGATACGAACACCGGGGAGCTGTTTTTT
CASSDTNTGELFF
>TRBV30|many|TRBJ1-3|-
TGTGCCTGCGTACCTGGAAACACCATATATTTT
CACVPGNTIYF
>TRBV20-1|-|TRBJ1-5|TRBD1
TGCAGTGCTAACAGGGGAGGCAATCAGCCCCAGCATTTT
CSANRGGNQPQHF
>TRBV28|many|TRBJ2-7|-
TGTGCCAGCAGTTTACAGGACACCAGAACCGGGCAGTACTTC
CASSLQDTRTGQYF
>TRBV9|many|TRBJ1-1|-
TGTGCCAGCAGCCCCAGTCTGCAGCCCTTCCCTGAAGCTTTCTTT
CASSPSLQPFPEAFF
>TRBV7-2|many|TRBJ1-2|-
TGTGCCAGCAGCCCCGGGGGGGAGACTAACTATGGCTACACCTTC
CASSPGGETNYGYTF
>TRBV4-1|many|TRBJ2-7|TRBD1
TGCGCCAGCAGCCCGACAGGGGTGTTCTACGAGCAGTACTTC
CASSPTGVFYEQYF
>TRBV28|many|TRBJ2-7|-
TGTGCCAGCAGCCCCGGCACAGGGTCGCCTTACGAGCAGTACTTC
CASSPGTGSPYEQYF
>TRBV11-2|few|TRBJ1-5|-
TGTGCCAGCGCGGGAGGGGAATATCAGCCCCAGCATTTT
CASAGGEYQPQHF
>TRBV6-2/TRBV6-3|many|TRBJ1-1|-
TGTGCCAGCAATTTTATCGTGCAGGGTGAAGCTTTCTTT
CASNFIVQGEAFF
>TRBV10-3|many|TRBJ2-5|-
TGTGCCATCAGTGAGTCGTCGGCCTCGCCCCACCAGTACTTC
CAISESSASPHQYF
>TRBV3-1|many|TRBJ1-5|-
TGTGCCAGCAGCCAACGTCAGATGACAGGCAGCAATCAGCCCCAGCATTTT
CASSQRQMTGSNQPQHF
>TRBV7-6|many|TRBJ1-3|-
TGTGCCAGCAGCACGACTGGGTCTGCTGGAAACACCATATATTTT
CASSTTGSAGNTIYF
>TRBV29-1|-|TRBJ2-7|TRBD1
TGCAGCGTTGAAGATCGGGGACAGGGGGACCACGAGCAGTACTTC
CSVEDRGQGDHEQYF
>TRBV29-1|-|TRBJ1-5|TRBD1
TGCAGCGCAATGACAGGGGGCTCTCAGCCCCAGCATTTT
CSAMTGGSQPQHF
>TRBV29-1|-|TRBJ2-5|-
TGCAGCTACCGGACAGACCAAGAGACCCAGTACTTC
CSYRTDQETQYF
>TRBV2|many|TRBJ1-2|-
TGTGCCAGCAGAGAAATGAGTGCTTCCTATGGCTACACCTTC
CASREMSASYGYTF
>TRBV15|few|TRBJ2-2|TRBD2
TGTGCCACCAGCAGAGATTTTAATAGCGGGACCTCCGGGGAGCTGTTTTTT
CATSRDFNSGTSGELFF
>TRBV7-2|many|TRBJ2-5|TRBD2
TGTGCCAGCAGCCCTCGACTAGCCCTAGAGACCCAGTACTTC
CASSPRLALETQYF
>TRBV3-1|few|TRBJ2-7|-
TGTGCCAGCAGCCATCCTACCGGGGGAAGCTCCTACGAGCAGTACTTC
CASSHPTGGSSYEQYF
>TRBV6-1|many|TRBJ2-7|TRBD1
TGTGCCACCTACCCCGGGACAGGCGGTTACGAGCAGTACTTC
CATYPGTGGYEQYF
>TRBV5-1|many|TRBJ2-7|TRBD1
TGCGCCAGCAGCGGGACAGGGACCTACGAGCAGTACTTC
CASSGTGTYEQYF
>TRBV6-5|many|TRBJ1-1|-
TGTGCCAGCAGTTACAAGTCTGAAGCTTTCTTT
CASSYKSEAFF
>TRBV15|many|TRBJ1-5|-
TGTGCCACCAGCAGAGATTGGTCCAGAGATCAGCCCCAGCATTTT
CATSRDWSRDQPQHF
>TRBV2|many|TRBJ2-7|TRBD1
TGTGCCAGCAGTGGTACAGGGGGCTACTTCGAGCAGTACTTC
CASSGTGGYFEQYF
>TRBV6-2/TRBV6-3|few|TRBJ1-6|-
TGTGCCAGCAGTTACTCGCTCAGGAGCCTCTCCTATAATTCACCCCTCCACTTT
CASSYSLRSLSYNSPLHF
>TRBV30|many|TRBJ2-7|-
TGTGCCTGGAGTGGGGGGAACATCCACGAGCAGTACTTC
CAWSGGNIHEQYF
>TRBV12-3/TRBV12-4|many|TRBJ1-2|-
TGTGCCAGCATGACGGACTATGGCTACACCTTC
CASMTDYGYTF
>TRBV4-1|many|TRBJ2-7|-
TGCGCCAGCAAGACCCGGGACGGCCCGTACGAGCAGTACTTC
CASKTRDGPYEQYF